The clone carrying this T cell receptor beta chain was counted only a few times. The data were obtained in a study of T-cell reconstitution after alpha-beta-depleted transplantation in children. This CDR3 contains 15 residues. Deletions cut 0 bases from V and 4 bases from J, with 10 bases between. Per germline, CDR1 SGHRS and CDR2 YFSETQ. Construction of the TCRbeta library involved unique molecular identifiers. A single record per CDR3 protein comes from TCRdb applying MiXCR to the PCR reads. The profile shows approximately 250,000 distinct CDR3 sequences, more than 7.5% of them singletons. The receptor was derived from a human donor who donated a stem cell graft to a child with SCID. Sequencing used PBMCs from the stem cell graft donor, obtained from the stem cell graft. The V call is TRBV5-1, the J call TRBJ2-2, with unresolved D. CDR3 sequence: CASSLEDPGTGELFF. DNA of the CDR3: TGCGCCAGCAGCTTGGAGGATCCGGGCACCGGGGAGCTGTTTTTT.